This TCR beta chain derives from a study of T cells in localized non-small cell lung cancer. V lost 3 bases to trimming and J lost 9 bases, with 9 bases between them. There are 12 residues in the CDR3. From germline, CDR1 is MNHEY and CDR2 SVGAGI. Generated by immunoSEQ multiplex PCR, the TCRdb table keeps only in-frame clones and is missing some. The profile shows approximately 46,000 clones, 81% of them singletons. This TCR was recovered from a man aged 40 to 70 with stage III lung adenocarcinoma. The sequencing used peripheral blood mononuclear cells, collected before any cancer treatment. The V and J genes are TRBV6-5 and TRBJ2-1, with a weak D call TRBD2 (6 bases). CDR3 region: CASSYDGSEQFF. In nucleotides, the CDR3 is TGTGCCAGCAGTTATGACGGGAGTGAGCAGTTCTTC.